Following are 15 T cell receptor beta chains from one sample sequenced in a study of cytomegalovirus exposure and HLA in healthy donors. The primer mix had 60 Vbeta and 13 Jbeta primers. Sequenced by immunoSEQ multiplex PCR; TCRdb stores in-frame clones only, minus some. This sample has over 150,000 clones, with roughly 77% found just once. The sample consisted of PBMCs. The receptor set was obtained from a woman aged 40 to 49 in good health and CMV-seropositive.

The chain links TRBV27 to TRBJ1-1, with 7 positions matching TRBD1. The germline V gene has CDR1 MNHEY and CDR2 SMNVEV (reference sequence). V lost 5 bases to trimming and J lost 4 bases; unmatched junction nucleotides: 7. The CDR3 has 14 amino acids. The CDR3 reads CASSPQRQGTEAFF. CDR3 bases: TGTGCCAGCAGTCCTCAACGACAGGGCACTGAAGCTTTCTTT.

This chain links TRBV29-1 with TRBJ1-2; D may be TRBD1 (6 bases). In germline, CDR1 is SQVTM, CDR2 ANQGSEA. V shed 3 bases and J shed 8 bases, with 19 bases lying between them. The CDR3 runs 14 residues. The CDR3 loop reads CSVELPGHNFGYTF. CDR3 sequence (DNA): TGCAGCGTTGAGCTACCGGGACATAATTTCGGCTACACCTTC.

The chain joins TRBV30 to TRBJ2-5; 8 bases agree with TRBD2. CDR3 size: 13 residues. Losses at the gene ends were 5 bases for V and 4 bases for J; bases not matched to a gene: 6. Looked up from germline, CDR1 is GTSNPN and CDR2 is SVGIG (reference sequence). The CDR3 region is CAWGRAGGETQYF. Written as DNA, the CDR3 is TGTGCCTGGGGCCGGGCGGGGGGAGAGACCCAGTACTTC.

In DNA form, the CDR3 reads TGTGCCAGCAGTTACCAGGGTAACTATGGCTACACCTTC. Its translation: CASSYQGNYGYTF. The chain links TRBV6-5 to TRBJ1-2; weak D call: TRBD1 (5 bases). Trimming left V 2 bases short and J 1 base short, with 5 bases between. From germline, CDR1 is MNHEY and CDR2 SVGAGI. The CDR3 extends over 13 amino acids.

The chain is built from TRBV11-2 and TRBJ2-2, with a weak D call TRBD2 (5 bases). The CDR3 runs to 15 residues. Trimming pared 5 bases from V and 5 bases from J, leaving 15 bases between. Germline V lookup: CDR1 SGHAT, CDR2 FQNNGV. The CDR3 is CASSRIPGETGELFF. The DNA for the CDR3 is TGTGCCAGCAGCCGAATTCCCGGGGAGACCGGGGAGCTGTTTTTT.

This chain uses TRBV6-6 with TRBJ1-1, with D possibly matching TRBD1 (6 bases). Trimming shortened V by 4 bases and J by 3 bases, and 12 bases separated the two germline ends. The CDR3 is 14 amino acids. The V gene's germline CDR1 is MNHNY and CDR2 SVGAGI (reference sequence). The CDR3 protein is CASSSSPGDTEAFF. The DNA for the CDR3 is TGTGCCAGCAGTTCCTCTCCAGGGGACACTGAAGCTTTCTTT.

This sequence joins TRBV7-9 and TRBJ1-2; 10 bases match TRBD1. V shed 5 bases, J shed 8 bases, and the junction held 5 bases outside the gene matches. This CDR3 has 13 amino acids. Looked up from germline, CDR1 is SEHNR and CDR2 is FQNEAQ (reference sequence). CDR3: CASSPDRGQGYTF. As DNA, the CDR3 is TGTGCCAGCAGCCCTGACAGGGGGCAAGGCTACACCTTC.

The V call is TRBV5-1, the J call TRBJ2-3; 9 nucleotides line up with TRBD2. Trimming at V came to 2 bases and at J to 2 bases, leaving 6 bases not matched to a gene. The CDR3 has 16 residues. Germline V CDR1 and CDR2: SGHRS, YFSETQ. The CDR3, as DNA: TGCGCCAGCAGCTTCATAGCGGGGGCGCCCACAGATACGCAGTATTTT. Translation: CASSFIAGAPTDTQYF. Together with reference TRBV5-1 and TRBJ2-3, the CDR3 gives the full variable domain: KAGVTQTPRYLIKTRGQQVTLSCSPISGHRSVSWYQQTPGQGLQFLFEYFSETQRNKGNFPGRFSGRQFSNSRSEMNVSTLELGDSALYLCASSFIAGAPTDTQYFGPGTRLTVL.

The J gene is TRBJ2-5, the V gene TRBV2; 7 bases agree with TRBD2. V was clipped by 4 bases and J by 2 bases; unmatched bases: 7. From germline, CDR1 is SNHLY and CDR2 FYNNEI. This CDR3 is 15 amino acids long. This chain's CDR3 is CASSGSWGGQETQYF. CDR3 nucleotide sequence: TGTGCCAGCAGTGGGTCCTGGGGGGGTCAAGAGACCCAGTACTTC.

The chain links TRBV5-1 to TRBJ1-3, with 9 nucleotides matching TRBD1. There are 16 residues in the CDR3. Germline CDR1 is SGHRS and CDR2 is YFSETQ. V was clipped by 4 bases and J by 0 bases; unmatched bases: 5. CDR3 coding DNA: TGCGCCAGCAGCCGGCGGGACAGGGACTCTGGAAACACCATATATTTT. Translation: CASSRRDRDSGNTIYF.

This clone was seen once. The gene calls are TRBV5-1 and TRBJ2-5, with D possibly TRBD1 on 6 matching bases. From germline, CDR1 is SGHRS and CDR2 YFSETQ. V lost 4 bases and J 5 bases, leaving 15 bases between the germline ends. CDR3 size: 14 residues. The DNA of the CDR3 is TGCGCCAGCAGCGTACTAGGGGGAGAGGAGACCCAGTACTTC. This codes for CASSVLGGEETQYF. Variable domain in full (rest from reference TRBV5-1 and TRBJ2-5): KAGVTQTPRYLIKTRGQQVTLSCSPISGHRSVSWYQQTPGQGLQFLFEYFSETQRNKGNFPGRFSGRQFSNSRSEMNVSTLELGDSALYLCASSVLGGEETQYFGPGTRLLVL.

This clone was seen only once. The chain couples TRBV7-9 to TRBJ1-1, with D possibly matching TRBD1 (6 bases). V was pared by 5 bases and J by 3 bases, with 10 bases between. This CDR3 spans 13 amino acids. Germline-derived CDR1 and CDR2 are SEHNR and FQNEAQ (reference sequence). Here the CDR3 DNA reads TGTGCCAGCAGCCAGGGGTGGGACACTGAAGCTTTCTTT. Translated, it gives CASSQGWDTEAFF.

The genes are TRBV15 and TRBJ1-2, with 8 bases aligning to TRBD1. Germline assignment: CDR1 LNHNV and CDR2 YYDKDF (reference sequence). The CDR3 is made up of 17 amino acids. J lost 3 bases, V lost 3 bases, and 12 bases had no gene match. For the CDR3, the DNA is TGTGCCACCAGCAGCGCAACCGGGACAGGTTCGTACTATGGCTACACCTTC. It yields the protein CATSSATGTGSYYGYTF.

The chain is built from TRBV29-1 and TRBJ2-7; tentatively, D is TRBD2 (5 bases). Trimming cost V 2 bases and J 7 bases, with 15 bases left between them. CDR1 is SQVTM, CDR2 ANQGSEA, per germline. The CDR3 contains 13 residues. The CDR3 DNA reads as TGCAGCGTTGAAACGCTCGGACTTAGGGAGCAGTACTTC. Encoded protein: CSVETLGLREQYF.

For this clone: Its ends do not fully match the called genes, so a read error is possible. Distinct nucleotide sequences in the sample also encode this CDR3. The chain employs TRBV5-6 and TRBJ1-2; TRBD1 matches at 8 bases. Germline-derived CDR1 and CDR2 are SGHDT and YYEEEE. This CDR3 is built from 15 residues. The CDR3 region is CASSLPGGQGYGYTF. DNA of the CDR3: TGTGCCAGCAGCTTGCCAGGGGGCCAAGGCTATGGCTATACCTTC.